These T cell receptor beta chains were read from a single sample in a study of patients and donors after allogeneic stem cell transplantation. Using its own MiXCR run on the RT-PCR reads, TCRdb lists one record per CDR3 protein. The sample lists over 350,000 distinct CDR3 sequences; roughly 17% were seen once. The sample consisted of blood, either unsorted or a sorted T cell fraction (not recorded which). These receptors originate from a human donor who was either an allogeneic HSCT recipient or a stem cell or donor lymphocyte infusion donor (not recorded which). It is not recorded whose cells these are; they may come from a transplant donor. The CDR3 runs from the conserved cysteine through the conserved F or W. D genes are given only for firm matches. The listing skips clone size in some rows; elsewhere it reads once, few, many or a size class.

DNA,CDR3,J,length,V,D,size
TGCAGCGCTCATCCGGGACTAGCGGGAGGAGGCTCCTACAATGAGCAGTTCTTC,CSAHPGLAGGGSYNEQFF,TRBJ2-1,18,TRBV29-1,TRBD2,few
TGTGCCAGCAGGGGGGGGGACCGCCCACCGTACAATGAGCAGTTCTTC,CASRGGDRPPYNEQFF,TRBJ2-1,16,TRBV9,TRBD2,.
TGTGCCAGCAGTTTAAAAGTCGGGGCTGAAGCTTTCTTT,CASSLKVGAEAFF,TRBJ1-1,13,TRBV27,.,.
TGTGCCAGCAGCCCGGGGACAGGAGGTCGCTCCTACAATGAGCAGTTCTTC,CASSPGTGGRSYNEQFF,TRBJ2-1,17,TRBV7-9,TRBD1,few
TGTGCCAGCAGCTTGGGGCAAAGCGGGATAGATACGCAGTATTTT,CASSLGQSGIDTQYF,TRBJ2-3,15,TRBV7-2,TRBD2,few
TGTGCCAGCTCGGGGCGAGGTCGGGGTTTGGGCACTGAAGCTTTCTTT,CASSGRGRGLGTEAFF,TRBJ1-1,16,TRBV18,.,few
TGTGCCAGCAGCTTTCAGATCCGGGGGACACACACAGATACGCAGTATTTT,CASSFQIRGTHTDTQYF,TRBJ2-3,17,TRBV13,.,.
TGTGCCAGCTCACCTAGCGGGAGGGACACAGATACGCAGTATTTT,CASSPSGRDTDTQYF,TRBJ2-3,15,TRBV18,TRBD2,many
TGTGCCATCACCCCTGGACGGATCACAGATACGCAGTATTTT,CAITPGRITDTQYF,TRBJ2-3,14,TRBV10-3,.,few
TGTGCCAGCAGCTTCCGGTGGGACAAAAACATTCAGTACTTC,CASSFRWDKNIQYF,TRBJ2-4,14,TRBV5-3,.,once
TGTGCCAGCAGCGCGACAGGGGGGATTCAGCCCCAGCATTTT,CASSATGGIQPQHF,TRBJ1-5,14,TRBV7-9,TRBD1,few
TGTGCCAGCAGTTACTCGGGTTCTGGGGGCGGGATCACTGAAGCTTTCTTT,CASSYSGSGGGITEAFF,TRBJ1-1,17,TRBV6-5,.,few
TGTGCCAGCAGTGTAGGTGGACAGATCCTCAGGGTCTACGAGCAGTACTTC,CASSVGGQILRVYEQYF,TRBJ2-7,17,TRBV2,.,few
TGCAGCGTTAAGGACAGGGAGAGGAGGGAGCTGTTTTTT,CSVKDRERRELFF,TRBJ2-2,13,TRBV29-1,TRBD1,.
TGTGCCACCAGTGAGCCCGGGGACAGGGGCTACACCTTC,CATSEPGDRGYTF,TRBJ1-2,13,TRBV24-1,TRBD1,.
TGCGCCAGCACCTCCGCAGGGGAAGCGAGCTCCTACAATGAGCAGTTCTTC,CASTSAGEASSYNEQFF,TRBJ2-1,17,TRBV23-1,.,.
TGTGCCAGCAGCCTCGGTAGAAACATTCAGTACTTC,CASSLGRNIQYF,TRBJ2-4,12,TRBV5-8,.,few
TGTGCCAGCAGTCCCCGCTACGAGCAGTACTTC,CASSPRYEQYF,TRBJ2-7,11,TRBV18,.,.
TGTGCTAGTGGTTTGGTAAGGTTTGGGACTAATGAAAAACTGTTTTTT,CASGLVRFGTNEKLFF,TRBJ1-4,16,TRBV12-5,.,few
TGCAGCGTTGAAGGGGCGGGAGGGACGGCGAACACCGGGGAGCTGTTTTTT,CSVEGAGGTANTGELFF,TRBJ2-2,17,TRBV29-1,TRBD2,few
TGTGCCAGCAGCTTAGGGGCAGGGGACAGCACAGATACGCAGTATTTT,CASSLGAGDSTDTQYF,TRBJ2-3,16,TRBV7-8,.,.
TGCGCCAGCAGCTTGGGACAGGGGAACACCGGGGAGCTGTTTTTT,CASSLGQGNTGELFF,TRBJ2-2,15,TRBV5-1,TRBD1,many
TGTGCCTGGAGTGGTTCCCATAGGAGGAGCCTCCAAGAGACCCAGTACTTC,CAWSGSHRRSLQETQYF,TRBJ2-5,17,TRBV30,.,.
TGTGCCAGCAGGGAGAGGGCGCACTACGAGCAGTACTTC,CASRERAHYEQYF,TRBJ2-7,13,TRBV6-6,.,few
TGTGCCATCAGTGACGTGAGCAATCAGCCCCAGCATTTT,CAISDVSNQPQHF,TRBJ1-5,13,TRBV10-3,.,few
TGCAGTGCTAGAAGGGGTGGTGAGACCCAGTACTTC,CSARRGGETQYF,TRBJ2-5,12,TRBV20-1,.,.
TGCAGTGCTAGAGAGGGACTAGCGGGAACCCTTCGCTACAATGAGCAGTTCTTC,CSAREGLAGTLRYNEQFF,TRBJ2-1,18,TRBV20-1,TRBD2,.
TGTGCCAGCGGGACATCTCCGAACACCGGGGAGCTGTTTTTT,CASGTSPNTGELFF,TRBJ2-2,14,TRBV6-1,.,few
TGTGCCAGCAGAGTAAGGCTAGCGGGAGGGCCCCGGACAGATACGCAGTATTTT,CASRVRLAGGPRTDTQYF,TRBJ2-3,18,TRBV11-2,TRBD2,.
TGCGCCAGCAGCCGACTAGCGGGAGCAGGCAATGAGCAGTTCTTC,CASSRLAGAGNEQFF,TRBJ2-1,15,TRBV5-1,TRBD2,few